These 28 T cell receptor beta chains share one sample of origin, sequenced in a study of control samples from healthy donors and cancer patients. Measured with immunoSEQ multiplex PCR; TCRdb has only the in-frame clones, and not every one. Of around 120,000 clones detected, about 93% appear once; the ten largest clones hold roughly 2.6%. What was sequenced was blood. The receptors stem from a man in his thirties or forties in good health.

V is TRBV7-9 and J is TRBJ1-4; D remains unclear. The ends were cut back, 1 base at V and 4 bases at J, with 19 bases in the middle. The CDR3 sequence is 18 residues long. CDR1 is SEHNR, CDR2 FQNEAQ, per germline (reference sequence). Written as DNA, the CDR3 is TGTGCCAGCAGCTTAGATACTGACCGGGCCGGGCGTAATGAAAAACTGTTTTTT. It is translated as CASSLDTDRAGRNEKLFF.

The chain couples TRBV19 to TRBJ1-2, with D unclear. Trimming took 10 bases from V and 6 from J, leaving 12 bases between them. The CDR3 contains 11 residues. Germline V gene data show CDR1 as LNHDA and CDR2 as SQIVND (reference sequence). CDR3 DNA: TGTGCCACCTACCATGCCGATGGCTACACCTTC. It is translated as CATYHADGYTF.

The gene calls are TRBV7-2 and TRBJ1-2; 11 nucleotides agree with TRBD1. Looked up from germline, CDR1 is SGHTA and CDR2 is FQGNSA. The CDR3 contains 16 residues. After removal of 3 bases from V and 8 bases from J, the junction contained 11 bases not matched to a gene. The CDR3 spells CASSFGTGGRSGGYTF. The CDR3 DNA is TGTGCCAGCAGCTTTGGGACAGGGGGGAGGTCTGGAGGCTACACCTTC.

This chain joins TRBV19 and TRBJ1-2; 7 bases are a match to TRBD1. Germline-derived CDR1 and CDR2 are LNHDA and SQIVND (reference sequence). V gave up 3 bases and J gave up 4 bases; unmatched junction bases: 2. CDR3 length equals 13 residues. In DNA, the CDR3 is TGTGCCAGTAGTATTTCAGGGGGCTATGGCTACACCTTC. The encoded protein is CASSISGGYGYTF.

This rearrangement joins TRBV30 to TRBJ2-1; D unclear. Between the trimmed V and J ends, which lost 2 bases and 4 bases, there was a span of 9 bases. In germline, CDR1 is GTSNPN, CDR2 SVGIG (reference sequence). The length of the CDR3 is 13 residues. The CDR3 protein is CAWSWLAYNEQFF. CDR3 DNA sequence: TGTGCCTGGAGTTGGCTGGCGTACAATGAGCAGTTCTTC.

The genes are TRBV4-1 and TRBJ2-4; TRBD2 agrees at 10 bases. Germline loops: CDR1 MGHRA, CDR2 YSYEKL. This CDR3 spans 17 amino acids. Trimming removed 3 bases from V and 2 bases from J; junction bases left unmatched: 7. The CDR3 spells CASSHQTSGVTKNIQYF. The CDR3 DNA reads TGCGCCAGCAGCCACCAAACTAGCGGGGTAACCAAAAACATTCAGTACTTC.

V usage is TRBV23-1 and J usage is TRBJ1-6, with a possible D match to TRBD1 (5 bases). TRBV23-1 has ORF status, its function being uncertain. V shed 4 bases and J shed 8 bases, with 18 bases lying between them. The CDR3 totals 16 residues. The CDR3 region is CASSLGTELGDSPLHF. In DNA form, the CDR3 reads TGCGCCAGCAGTCTCGGGACCGAGCTGGGGGATTCACCCCTCCACTTT.

This clone was seen only once. For the CDR3, the DNA is TGTGCCAGCAGTGAAGGGGGGTTAGGGTCCTATGGCTACACCTTC. It yields the protein CASSEGGLGSYGYTF. The chain combines TRBV6-1 with TRBJ1-2; the D gene is possibly TRBD1 (5 bases). This CDR3 has 15 residues. Germline V gene data show CDR1 as MNHNS and CDR2 as SASEGT. The V and J ends lost 1 base and 4 bases respectively, with 13 bases between them.

The chain combines TRBV18 with TRBJ2-1, with D unresolved. This CDR3 is 11 amino acids long. The germline V gene encodes CDR1 KGHSH and CDR2 LQKENI. Trimming left V 4 bases short and J 7 bases short, with 5 bases between. The CDR3 region is CASSQENEQFF. As DNA, the CDR3 is TGTGCCAGCTCACAGGAAAATGAGCAGTTCTTC.

The CDR3 loop is CASSTVGAAYEQYF. Here the CDR3 DNA reads TGTGCCAGCAGTACCGTGGGGGCAGCCTACGAGCAGTACTTC. The chain joins TRBV6-5 to TRBJ2-7; D might be TRBD1 (6 bases). The V and J ends lost 5 bases and 2 bases respectively, with 13 bases between them. The CDR3 is made up of 14 amino acids. From germline, CDR1 is MNHEY and CDR2 SVGAGI.

This clone was seen only once. This chain connects TRBV27 to TRBJ1-4; D remains ambiguous. This CDR3 contains 11 residues. Germline CDR1 and CDR2: MNHEY and SMNVEV (reference sequence). V was trimmed by 11 bases and J by 7 bases, leaving 11 bases between them. The CDR3 DNA is TGTGCCCGTTGTGGTACTGAAAAACTGTTTTTT. Residues: CARCGTEKLFF. Variable domain in full (rest from reference TRBV27 and TRBJ1-4): EAQVTQNPRYLITVTGKKLTVTCSQNMNHEYMSWYRQDPGLGLRQIYYSMNVEVTDKGDVPEGYKVSRKEKRNFPLILESPSPNQTSLYFCARCGTEKLFFGSGTQLSVL.

The V gene is TRBV2, the J gene TRBJ2-5; D gene ambiguous. CDR3 length: 14 amino acids. V lost 6 bases and J 0 bases, leaving 11 bases between the germline ends. Germline CDR1 reads SNHLY; CDR2 reads FYNNEI. CDR3 residues: CASRATTDQETQYF. For the CDR3, the DNA is TGTGCCAGCAGAGCCACCACGGACCAAGAGACCCAGTACTTC.

Regarding this clone: The sample contains more than one DNA sequence encoding this CDR3. In nucleotides, the CDR3 is TGTGCCACCAGTAGGTTGGGAGAAGCTTTCTTT. As protein: CATSRLGEAFF. The V gene is TRBV24-1, the J gene TRBJ1-1; D ambiguous. This CDR3 has 11 residues. Germline lookup yields CDR1 KGHDR and CDR2 SFDVKD. The V end was cut by 6 bases, the J end by 8 bases, with 9 bases between.

The V and J genes are TRBV25-1 and TRBJ1-1; 7 bases are a match to TRBD1. V was clipped by 10 bases and J by 5 bases; unmatched bases: 7. Germline-derived CDR1 and CDR2 are MGHDK and SYGVNS. The CDR3 consists of 12 residues. The CDR3 DNA reads as TGTGCCACCCTGACAGGGAATACTGAAGCTTTCTTT. Protein: CATLTGNTEAFF.

V usage is TRBV27 and J usage is TRBJ2-5, with TRBD1 matching over 8 bases. Germline CDR1 MNHEY, CDR2 SMNVEV (reference sequence). This CDR3 spans 16 amino acids. Trimming at V came to 3 bases and at J to 5 bases, leaving 11 bases not matched to a gene. The CDR3 nucleotides are TGTGCCAGCAGTTTGTGGCCAGGGGGCCCGGGGGAGACCCAGTACTTC. As protein: CASSLWPGGPGETQYF.

The chain carries TRBV11-2 and TRBJ2-3, with 8 bases identical to TRBD2. Trimming cost V 8 bases and J 4 bases; bases outside gene matches: 11. CDR3 length: 15 residues. The germline V gene has CDR1 SGHAT and CDR2 FQNNGV. CDR3 nucleotide sequence: TGTGCCAGCGGAAACCACGGACTAGCCGCAGATACGCAGTATTTT. Protein product: CASGNHGLAADTQYF.

This chain joins TRBV6-2 or TRBV6-3 and TRBJ2-3; D is perhaps TRBD2 (5 bases). Germline values: CDR1 MNHEY, CDR2 SVGEGT. This CDR3 region has 17 residues. Trimming left V 2 bases short and J 0 bases short, with 15 bases between. CDR3 in amino acids: CASSYRGLARSTDTQYF. CDR3 DNA: TGTGCCAGCAGTTACCGGGGTCTGGCGAGGAGCACAGATACGCAGTATTTT.

The CDR3 nucleotides read TGCGCCAGCAGCCCGTCGATGGGAAATGAGCAGTTCTTC. Translated, it gives CASSPSMGNEQFF. This sequence joins TRBV5-1 and TRBJ2-1; D is ambiguous. The V and J ends lost 4 bases and 7 bases respectively, with 12 bases between them. Germline CDR1 and CDR2: SGHRS and YFSETQ. The CDR3 runs to 13 residues.

The sample holds one count of this clone. V and J are TRBV11-2 and TRBJ2-5; D remains unclear. Trimming stripped 3 bases from V and 5 bases from J, with 16 bases between. The germline V gene encodes CDR1 SGHAT and CDR2 FQNNGV. This CDR3 has 15 amino acids. The CDR3 spells CASSLAGTDWETQYF. In DNA form, the CDR3 reads TGTGCCAGCAGCTTGGCCGGCACGGATTGGGAGACCCAGTACTTC.

The J gene is TRBJ1-5, the V gene TRBV10-3; D perhaps matches TRBD1 (6 bases). V gave up 3 bases and J gave up 9 bases, with 15 bases separating them. Germline values: CDR1 ENHRY, CDR2 SYGVKD. This CDR3 has 14 amino acids. The CDR3 loop reads CAISDPGDEGPQHF. The CDR3 DNA reads TGTGCCATCAGTGACCCAGGGGACGAAGGGCCCCAGCATTTT.

The CDR3 DNA reads as TGTGCCATCAGTGAGGGACAGGGCATAGGAGCTTTCTTT. Translation gives CAISEGQGIGAFF. This chain joins TRBV10-3 and TRBJ1-1, with 8 bases lining up with TRBD1. The germline gives CDR1 ENHRY, CDR2 SYGVKD. The V gene end was trimmed by 2 bases and the J gene end by 10 bases; junction bases not matched to a gene: 6. The CDR3 contains 13 residues.

The CDR3 DNA reads as TGTGCCAGCAGCCCCGACAGGGGGCTGAACACTGAAGCTTTCTTT. Residues: CASSPDRGLNTEAFF. The chain employs TRBV6-5 and TRBJ1-1, with 10 bases aligning to TRBD1. This CDR3 comprises 15 residues. Germline values: CDR1 MNHEY, CDR2 SVGAGI. Trimming at V came to 6 bases and at J to 0 bases, leaving 4 bases not matched to a gene.

V usage is TRBV7-9 and J usage is TRBJ1-4; D gene ambiguous. The length of the CDR3 is 15 residues. V gave up 5 bases and J gave up 6 bases, with 16 bases separating them. Germline loops: CDR1 SEHNR, CDR2 FQNEAQ (reference sequence). This chain's CDR3 is CASSRREPEYEKLFF. CDR3 sequence (DNA): TGTGCCAGCAGCCGCCGGGAGCCGGAATATGAAAAACTGTTTTTT.

The chain is built from TRBV10-3 and TRBJ2-5; D is perhaps TRBD2 (5 bases). From germline, CDR1 is ENHRY and CDR2 SYGVKD. V was shortened by 7 bases and J by 7 bases, with 16 bases between the two germline ends. The CDR3 runs 13 residues. The chain's CDR3 is CAIICVGNPTQYF. In DNA, the CDR3 is TGTGCCATCATTTGTGTCGGGAACCCGACCCAGTACTTC.

The V and J genes are TRBV2 and TRBJ1-6; D is unresolved. The germline V and J ends were trimmed by 1 base and 7 bases, with 11 bases remaining between them. The germline CDR1 and CDR2 sequences are SNHLY and FYNNEI. The CDR3 loop spans 15 amino acids. The DNA of the CDR3 is TGTGCCAGCAGTGAAGGAGGGATTGGGAATTCACCCCTCCACTTT. Residues: CASSEGGIGNSPLHF.

CDR3 in DNA: TGTGCCAGCAGCCGGGGGGAGATTTACAATGAGCAGTTCTTC. This sequence encodes CASSRGEIYNEQFF. V is TRBV28 and J is TRBJ2-1; TRBD2 matches 7 bases. CDR1 MDHEN and CDR2 SYDVKM come from the germline V gene. The CDR3 runs to 14 residues. Unmatched junction bases numbered 6, after V lost 6 bases and J lost 4 bases.

The CDR3 here is CASSYGGGNRETQYF. The DNA of the CDR3 is TGTGCCAGCAGTTATGGCGGGGGTAATCGGGAGACCCAGTACTTC. The chain recombines TRBV6-5 with TRBJ2-5; 7 nucleotides align to TRBD2. J was trimmed by 5 bases and V by 3 bases; bases with no gene match: 9. Germline-derived CDR1 and CDR2 are MNHEY and SVGAGI. The CDR3 is 15 amino acids.

V is TRBV24-1 and J is TRBJ1-6; D is perhaps TRBD1 (5 bases). Germline lookup yields CDR1 KGHDR and CDR2 SFDVKD. The germline V and J ends were trimmed by 12 bases and 2 bases, with 22 bases remaining between them. This CDR3 spans 17 amino acids. CDR3: CAALDPRGRAYNSPLHF. The CDR3 DNA reads as TGTGCCGCACTCGACCCTCGGGGCAGGGCCTATAATTCACCCCTCCACTTT.